Listed here are 14 T cell receptor beta chains from one sample, sequenced in a study of T cells in Graves' hyperthyroidism and ophthalmopathy. Amplified regions were TCR beta CDR3 sequences from RNA transcripts. With the HTBI primer set, the TCR CDR3 went through a first round of RT-PCR. Using its own MiXCR run on the multiplex PCR reads, TCRdb lists one record per CDR3 protein. The profile covers a few hundred thousand distinct CDR3 sequences, with less than 20% appearing a single time and about 35% taken by the ten largest. Source material: blood. These TCRs come from a man in his fifties or sixties with Graves' ophthalmopathy.

V and J are TRBV19 and TRBJ2-2; 8 positions agree with TRBD2. The CDR3 totals 15 residues. Germline trimming cut 6 bases from V and 5 bases from J; bases unmatched to any gene: 8. Germline assignment: CDR1 LNHDA and CDR2 SQIVND (reference sequence). CDR3 bases: TGTGCCAGTAGAGGGCTAGCGGGTCTTACCGGGGAGCTGTTTTTT. This sequence encodes CASRGLAGLTGELFF.

This clonotype was detected ten times or more. The gene calls are TRBV5-1 and TRBJ2-3, with D unclear. Germline V gene lookup returns CDR1 SGHRS and CDR2 YFSETQ. Trimming left V 5 bases short and J 3 bases short, with 16 bases between. The CDR3 covers 15 residues. The CDR3 is CASRNDTGFTDTQYF. As DNA, the CDR3 is TGCGCCAGCAGAAACGACACGGGCTTTACAGATACGCAGTATTTT.

This clonotype showed up many times. The rearrangement joins TRBV9 to TRBJ2-1; 10 bases line up with TRBD2. The germline V gene encodes CDR1 SGDLS and CDR2 YYNGEE. The CDR3 consists of 15 residues. J gave up 5 bases and V 3 bases, and 5 bases lay outside the gene matches. CDR3 sequence reads: CASSAQLAGHNEQFF. CDR3 bases: TGTGCCAGCAGCGCCCAACTAGCGGGGCACAATGAGCAGTTCTTC.

The chain is built from TRBV7-2 and TRBJ2-7, with 7 bases fitting TRBD1. CDR3 length: 15 residues. The V gene's germline CDR1 is SGHTA and CDR2 FQGNSA. The J segment lost 6 bases and the V segment lost 4 bases, leaving 12 bases of the junction unmatched. This CDR3 is CASSSTRQGRGEQYF. For the CDR3, the DNA is TGTGCCAGCAGCTCGACCCGACAGGGCAGGGGCGAGCAGTACTTC.

Note on this clonotype: Given a much more abundant clone one base away, this may be a read error. The V call is TRBV28, the J call TRBJ1-2; 7 bases align to TRBD1. CDR3 length: 15 residues. In germline, CDR1 is MDHEN, CDR2 SYDVKM. Trimming cost V 5 bases and J 3 bases; bases outside gene matches: 9. DNA for the CDR3: TGTGCCAGCAGTCAACCGGCAGGGGGTGACTATGGCTACACCTTC. Translating it yields CASSQPAGGDYGYTF.

V usage is TRBV7-2 and J usage is TRBJ2-5; TRBD2 agrees at 12 bases. Germline V lookup: CDR1 SGHTA, CDR2 FQGNSA. The CDR3 contains 14 residues. V dropped 5 bases and J dropped 13; count of bases not matched to a gene: 11. Written as DNA, the CDR3 is TGTGCCAGCAGCCAGACTAGCGGGAGCCCAGCAGGGTACTTC. Translation gives CASSQTSGSPAGYF.

The chain carries TRBV10-3 and TRBJ2-5, with 9 bases lining up with TRBD1. The CDR3 extends over 14 amino acids. The J segment lost 5 bases and the V segment lost 4 bases, leaving 5 bases of the junction unmatched. Germline CDR1 reads ENHRY; CDR2 reads SYGVKD. The CDR3 DNA sequence: TGTGCCATCAGTGGGGGACAGGGATCGGAGACCCAGTACTTC. Its translation is CAISGGQGSETQYF.

This clonotype was observed a few times. The chain carries TRBV19 and TRBJ2-1, with D hard to call. Trimming left V 7 bases short and J 5 bases short, with 9 bases between. Germline V lookup: CDR1 LNHDA, CDR2 SQIVND (reference sequence). The CDR3 is made up of 12 amino acids. In DNA form, the CDR3 reads TGTGCCAGTAACACTTTGGACAATGAGCAGTTCTTC. Its translation: CASNTLDNEQFF.

The chain carries TRBV7-9 and TRBJ1-1, with unresolved D. Between the trimmed V and J ends, which lost 5 bases and 2 bases, there was a span of 6 bases. The V gene's germline CDR1 is SEHNR and CDR2 FQNEAQ (reference sequence). The CDR3 consists of 12 residues. The CDR3 sequence is CASSLHNTEAFF. CDR3 nucleotides: TGTGCCAGCAGCCTACATAACACTGAAGCTTTCTTT.

At least ten counts were recorded for this clonotype. This chain uses TRBV14 with TRBJ2-7; tentatively, D is TRBD1 (7 bases). Trimming shortened V by 1 base and J by 5 bases, and 15 bases separated the two germline ends. Germline V lookup: CDR1 SGHDN, CDR2 FVKESK. The length of the CDR3 is 15 residues. The DNA of the CDR3 is TGTGCCAGCAGCCAAGGCGACAGGGAGGTGAACGAGCAGTACTTC. Amino acid sequence: CASSQGDREVNEQYF.

On this clonotype itself: This may stem from a read error, because a much larger clone lies one nucleotide away. V gene TRBV11-1 combines with J gene TRBJ2-3, with D possibly TRBD2 on 6 matching bases. Germline CDR1 SGHAT, CDR2 FQDESV (reference sequence). V lost 3 bases, J lost 4 bases, and 17 bases lay in between. This CDR3 is built from 16 residues. CDR3 nucleotide sequence: TGTGCCAGCAGCTTGGGCGGGACTCTTTCCGCAGATACGCAGTATTTT. Translating gives CASSLGGTLSADTQYF.

This chain connects TRBV29-1 to TRBJ2-7; either TRBD1 or TRBD2 may supply D (6 bases each). This CDR3 has 13 amino acids. V lost 0 bases and J lost 6, with 12 bases in between. Germline V lookup: CDR1 SQVTM, CDR2 ANQGSEA. The CDR3 bases are TGCAGCGTTGAAGAAGCCAGGGGAGGCGAGCAGTACTTC. Translating gives CSVEEARGGEQYF.

The rearrangement joins TRBV20-1 to TRBJ2-5; D gene uncertain. With 3 bases removed from V and 5 bases from J, the gap between germline ends came to 10 bases. This CDR3 contains 12 residues. Germline V gene lookup returns CDR1 DFQATT and CDR2 SNEGSKA (reference sequence). The DNA for the CDR3 is TGCAGTGCTAGTCTCCGTTCGGAGACCCAGTACTTC. Translated, it gives CSASLRSETQYF.

V is TRBV18 and J is TRBJ1-2; D may be TRBD1 (6 bases). The CDR3 has 18 amino acids. Germline CDR1 is KGHSH and CDR2 is LQKENI. Deletions cut 0 bases from V and 5 bases from J, with 22 bases between. DNA of the CDR3: TGTGCCAGCTCACCACCCGTGGGCACAGGGCCCTTGAAGTATGGCTACACCTTC. Amino acids: CASSPPVGTGPLKYGYTF.